What follows are 9 T cell receptor beta chains derived from one specimen sequenced in a study of CD8+ T cells in alopecia areata. It was cDNA, reverse transcribed from extracted RNA, that served as the sequencing template. Method: immunoSEQ multiplex PCR; TCRdb's copy keeps in-frame clones and lacks some. The sample contains 200,000 to 300,000 clones, none of them singletons. Markers used for sorting pooled cutaneous lymph node cells were CD4, CD8alpha, NKG2D, NKG2ACE and others. Sequencing was performed on CD4+ T cells sorted from a lymph node. The receptors stem from a C3H/HeJ mouse with alopecia areata. Strain MHC haplotype: H2-k.

This clone occurred a few times. The listed genes are named as in mouse. With the read ending 4 residues before the CDR3 end, the germline J gene is used to fill in that end. This sequence joins TRBV1 and TRBJ2-5; 11 positions match TRBD2. The germline gives CDR1 NSQYPW, CDR2 LRSPGD (reference sequence). This CDR3 region has 15 residues. The CDR3 region is CTCSALTGGEDTQYF. The covered CDR3 bases are TGCACCTGCAGTGCCTTGACTGGGGGGGAAGAC.

This clone was observed a few times. Germline and genes: mouse. The read halts 4 residues ahead of the CDR3 end, with the missing end drawn from the germline J gene. The V gene is TRBV13-1, the J gene TRBJ1-2; D not resolved. Per the germline V gene, CDR1 is NSHNY and CDR2 is SYGAGN. Deletions cut 2 bases from V and 1 base from J, with 9 bases between. The CDR3 runs to 14 residues. The part of the CDR3 DNA that was read is TGTGCCAGCAGTGACGCGCAGAAAAACTCC. Translating it yields CASSDAQKNS. The whole CDR3 sequence reads CASSDAQKNSDYTF.

Concerning this clone itself: Germline and genes: mouse. The observed sequence ends 3 residues before the CDR3 terminus, with the missing tail filled in from the germline J gene. The rearrangement joins TRBV1 to TRBJ1-6; D may be TRBD1 (5 bases). TRBJ1-6 belongs to the ORF category, with a function that is uncertain. V lost 1 base and J lost 10, with 11 bases in between. This CDR3 region has 14 residues. The germline V gene has CDR1 NSQYPW and CDR2 LRSPGD (reference sequence). The CDR3 loop is CTCSAGQGESPLYF. CDR3 DNA, as far as it was read: TGCACCTGCAGTGCAGGGCAGGGTGAGTCGCCC.

This clone was counted only a few times. Genes and germline come from the mouse. The read halts 4 residues ahead of the CDR3 end, with the missing end drawn from the germline J gene. The rearrangement joins TRBV13-2 to TRBJ2-7; 7 bases match TRBD2. The CDR3 totals 13 residues. Per the germline V gene, CDR1 is NNHNN and CDR2 is SYGAGS (reference sequence). CDR3 DNA (partial): TGTGCCAGCGGTGATCCACTGGGGTAT. Its translation is CASGDPLGY. The CDR3, in full, reads CASGDPLGYEQYF.

A word on this clone: These gene names are mouse names. Read coverage stops 4 residues before the CDR3 terminus; the germline J gene supplies the remainder. Other DNA sequences from this sample encode an identical CDR3 as well. The V call is TRBV13-2, the J call TRBJ1-2, with 7 bases aligning to TRBD1. This CDR3 region has 14 residues. The V segment lost 0 bases and the J segment 4 bases; nucleotides outside the gene matches: 3. Germline V gene data show CDR1 as NNHNN and CDR2 as SYGAGS (reference sequence). The CDR3 loop is CASGDEGAGSDYTF. The covered CDR3 bases are TGTGCCAGCGGTGATGAGGGGGCGGGCTCC.

This clone was observed a few times. A much larger clonotype is one base distant, so this may be a read error. The genes and germline here are from mouse. The CDR3 is cut off 4 residues early in the read; its end comes from the germline J gene. The sample has other DNA sequences that encode this CDR3 too. This chain links TRBV19 with TRBJ1-2, with 7 bases fitting TRBD1. This CDR3 contains 13 residues. The V gene's germline CDR1 is FNHDT and CDR2 SITEND (reference sequence). After removal of 4 bases from V and 1 base from J, the junction contained 1 base not matched to a gene. The CDR3 spells CASSRQGNSDYTF. CDR3 bases read: TGTGCCAGCAGTCGACAGGGAAACTCC.

This clone was seen more than once but under ten times. Gene names are mouse gene names. The read terminates 4 residues ahead of where the CDR3 ends, so the germline J gene completes it. Other DNA sequences within the sample encode an identical CDR3. The chain recombines TRBV13-1 with TRBJ2-2, with 9 bases fitting TRBD1. Germline V CDR1 and CDR2: NSHNY, SYGAGN. The CDR3 extends over 16 amino acids. Unmatched junction bases numbered 3, after V lost 1 base and J lost 2 bases. The CDR3 reads CASSDPGQGNTGQLYF. CDR3 DNA (partial): TGTGCCAGCAGTGATCCGGGACAGGGTAACACCGGG.

This clone has a count of ten or more. Germline and genes here are mouse. The CDR3 end lies 4 residues beyond the end of the read and is filled in from the germline J gene. The V gene is TRBV17, the J gene TRBJ2-5; D uncertain. V was trimmed by 2 bases and J by 2 bases, leaving 5 bases between them. The CDR3 contains 13 residues. The germline gives CDR1 MNHDT, CDR2 YYDKIL. CDR3 amino acids: CASSRQLQDTQYF. The covered CDR3 bases are TGTGCTAGCAGTAGACAGCTCCAAGAC.

This clone was observed at least ten times. The gene names here belong to mouse. The read is 4 residues too short to cover the CDR3 end, so that end is filled in from the germline J gene. This specimen includes other DNA sequences encoding the same CDR3. The rearrangement links TRBV5 to TRBJ2-1; 9 bases match TRBD2. The CDR3 sequence is 15 residues long. V lost 2 bases to trimming and J lost 1 base; unmatched junction nucleotides: 0. Germline CDR1 LGHNA, CDR2 YNLKQL (reference sequence). The CDR3 sequence: CASSQTGGNYAEQFF. Partial CDR3 DNA: TGTGCCAGCAGCCAAACTGGGGGGAACTATGCT.